Listed below are T cell receptor beta chains from one sample, sequenced in a study of blood T cell repertoires in COVID-19. Using immunoSEQ multiplex PCR, the repertoire was profiled, and TCRdb retains in-frame clones only, with some absent. In the table there are around 300,000 clones, roughly 90% of which are singletons. The sequenced material came from peripheral blood. The receptors come from a woman aged 40 to 50 with COVID-19, enrolled during active disease. Each CDR3 is given with its conserved first and last residue. D genes are given only for firm matches. Only part of the rows carry a size: once, few, many, or a class if the clone is expanded.

j_gene	v_gene	abundance	d_gene	CDR3nt	CDR3aa
TRBJ1-5	TRBV6-6	once	-	TGTGCCAGCAGATTAAATCAGGGGTCAAATCAGCCCCAGCATTTT	CASRLNQGSNQPQHF
TRBJ2-3	TRBV28	-	TRBD1	TGTGCCAGCAGCGGCCCCGGGACAGATTTCACAGATACGCAGTATTTT	CASSGPGTDFTDTQYF
TRBJ1-1	TRBV4-3	-	-	TGCGCCAGCAGCCAAGATCAGCGCATGAACACTGAAGCTTTCTTT	CASSQDQRMNTEAFF
TRBJ2-1	TRBV24-1	-	-	TGTGCCACCAGTGATCGGCTAGACAATGAGCAGTTCTTC	CATSDRLDNEQFF
TRBJ2-3	TRBV18	-	TRBD2	TGTGCCAGCTCACCATCAAGCGGGGTCGGCACAGATACGCAGTATTTT	CASSPSSGVGTDTQYF
TRBJ2-3	TRBV7-2	-	-	TGTGCCAGCAGCTTAGGAGCGGGACACGACACAGATACGCAGTATTTT	CASSLGAGHDTDTQYF
TRBJ1-5	TRBV10-1	few	TRBD1	TGCGCCAGTAGAGACAGGGAAAGCAATCAGCCCCAGCATTTT	CASRDRESNQPQHF
TRBJ2-7	TRBV12-3/TRBV12-4	few	-	TGTGCCAGCAGTGTTCTCAGCTACGAGCAGTACTTC	CASSVLSYEQYF
TRBJ2-1	TRBV6-2/TRBV6-3	few	-	TGTGCCAGCAGTCTCGCCTTCCAGGAGCAGTTCTTC	CASSLAFQEQFF
TRBJ2-4	TRBV5-1	-	-	TGCGCCAGCAGCTTGGGCCAGGGCGGCGACATTCAGTACTTC	CASSLGQGGDIQYF
TRBJ1-2	TRBV3-1/TRBV3-2	-	-	TGTGCCAGCAGCCAAGACAGGGCTGCCGGCTACACCTTC	CASSQDRAAGYTF
TRBJ2-7	TRBV30	-	TRBD1	TGTGCCTGGAGTGCGGGGGACAGGGGCTACGAGCAGTACTTC	CAWSAGDRGYEQYF
TRBJ1-5	TRBV2	once	TRBD1	TGTGCCAGCAGCGACAGGGTAAATCAGCCCCAGCATTTT	CASSDRVNQPQHF
TRBJ1-2	TRBV6-5	-	-	TGTGCCAGCAGGGGCTTGGGCTATGGCTACACCTTC	CASRGLGYGYTF
TRBJ1-3	TRBV11-3	-	TRBD1	TGTGCCAGCAGGGGAAGGGGACAGTCTAAACCCCTCTCTGGAAACACCATATATTTT	CASRGRGQSKPLSGNTIYF
TRBJ1-1	TRBV6-5	-	-	TGTGCCAGCAGGGCGGGACTGAGGTGGACTGAAGCTTTCTTT	CASRAGLRWTEAFF
TRBJ1-6	TRBV24-1	-	-	TGTGCCACCAGCCCCGGTCCTCCACCCCTCCACTTT	CATSPGPPPLHF
TRBJ1-4	TRBV19	-	TRBD1	TGTGCCAGTAGTATTTGGAACAGGGGACTTAATAATGAAAAACTGTTTTTT	CASSIWNRGLNNEKLFF
TRBJ1-1	TRBV29-1	-	TRBD1	TGCAGCGTACACCGACAGGGGGAGGTCACTGAAGCTTTCTTT	CSVHRQGEVTEAFF
TRBJ2-7	TRBV27	-	-	TGTGCCAGCAGTTTATCTTCGGGAGCCTACTACGAGCAGTACTTC	CASSLSSGAYYEQYF
TRBJ2-3	TRBV19	-	-	TGTGCCAGTAGTATGGGCCGGCAAAATCTGGATACGCAGTATTTT	CASSMGRQNLDTQYF